Below are 32 T cell receptor beta chains sequenced from a single sample in a study of T cell changes during pregnancy in multiple sclerosis. Clones were sequenced by immunoSEQ multiplex PCR, and TCRdb holds only the in-frame ones, with some missing. The sample records approximately 17,000 clones, about 83% being singletons. This specimen was CD8+ T cells from peripheral blood mononuclear cells, taken in the second trimester of pregnancy. The receptors derive from a female donor in good health, enrolled as a control in a pregnancy study.

The chain has TRBV12-5 and TRBJ1-5; the D is unclear. There are 13 residues in the CDR3. Germline V gives CDR1 LGHNT, CDR2 FRNRAP. V gave up 5 bases and J gave up 6 bases, with 11 bases separating them. CDR3 bases: TGTGCTAGTGGTCCCGTTGGCGGTCAGCCCCAGCATTTT. This sequence encodes CASGPVGGQPQHF.

A single count supports this clone. This chain connects TRBV30 to TRBJ2-3; D is possibly TRBD1 (5 bases). Trimming took off 3 bases at V and 1 base at J, with 11 bases between the two ends. CDR3 length equals 14 residues. Germline V gives CDR1 GTSNPN, CDR2 SVGIG (reference sequence). CDR3 DNA sequence: TGTGCCTGGAGCGCAGGGCAGGGCACAGATACGCAGTATTTT. It codes for CAWSAGQGTDTQYF.

CDR3 bases: TGTGCCAGCGGACGGGACAGGGGAGAGACTGAAGCTTTCTTT. Amino acids: CASGRDRGETEAFF. The J gene is TRBJ1-1, the V gene TRBV2; TRBD1 matches at 10 bases. The V segment lost 8 bases and the J segment 5 bases; nucleotides outside the gene matches: 8. In germline, CDR1 is SNHLY, CDR2 FYNNEI. CDR3 length equals 14 residues.

The rearrangement links TRBV9 to TRBJ2-1, with TRBD1 matching 9 bases. Germline V lookup: CDR1 SGDLS, CDR2 YYNGEE. This CDR3 has 15 residues. The junction had 9 bases not matched to a gene; V was cut back by 7 bases and J by 4 bases. The CDR3 protein is CASSSSGTGYNEQFF. For the CDR3, the DNA is TGTGCCAGCTCTTCGTCCGGGACAGGGTACAATGAGCAGTTCTTC. Filled out from reference TRBV9 and TRBJ2-1, the complete variable domain reads DSGVTQTPKHLITATGQRVTLRCSPRSGDLSVYWYQQSLDQGLQFLIQYYNGEERAKGNILERFSAQQFPDLHSELNLSSLELGDSALYFCASSSSGTGYNEQFFGPGTRLTVL.

This clone was detected only once. The V gene is TRBV10-2, the J gene TRBJ2-5, with D possibly being TRBD1 (5 bases). Germline values: CDR1 WSHSY, CDR2 SAAADI. The V and J ends lost 2 bases and 2 bases respectively, with 9 bases between them. The CDR3 length is 14 residues. The CDR3 loop reads CASSEEWTQETQYF. CDR3 in DNA: TGCGCCAGCAGTGAGGAATGGACACAAGAGACCCAGTACTTC.

The chain combines TRBV19 with TRBJ1-5, with 7 bases fitting TRBD1. CDR3 length equals 17 residues. Germline CDR1 is LNHDA and CDR2 is SQIVND (reference sequence). Germline trimming cut 4 bases from V and 1 base from J; bases unmatched to any gene: 10. The DNA of the CDR3 is TGTGCCAGTAGTACTAGGACAGGCCTGTCGAGCAATCAGCCCCAGCATTTT. Residues: CASSTRTGLSSNQPQHF. Using reference TRBV19 and TRBJ1-5 for the parts outside the CDR3, the full variable domain is DGGITQSPKYLFRKEGQNVTLSCEQNLNHDAMYWYRQDPGQGLRLIYYSQIVNDFQKGDIAEGYSVSREKKESFPLTVTSAQKNPTAFYLCASSTRTGLSSNQPQHFGDGTRLSIL.

The chain employs TRBV5-1 and TRBJ1-3, with unresolved D. The ends were cut back, 0 bases at V and 0 bases at J, with 7 bases in the middle. The CDR3 sequence is 15 residues long. CDR1 is SGHRS, CDR2 YFSETQ, per germline. The CDR3 reads CASSLDRSSGNTIYF. The CDR3 nucleotides read TGCGCCAGCAGCTTGGATCGGTCCTCTGGAAACACCATATATTTT.

The rearrangement uses TRBV7-9 and TRBJ1-4; 7 bases agree with TRBD1. V lost 5 bases and J lost 7; bases outside the gene matches: 10. The CDR3 has 15 amino acids. Per germline, CDR1 SEHNR and CDR2 FQNEAQ (reference sequence). CDR3 sequence: CASSPRQGSGEKLFF. The CDR3 coding sequence is TGTGCCAGCAGCCCGAGACAGGGTTCAGGTGAAAAACTGTTTTTT.

The chain couples TRBV11-2 to TRBJ1-1; D not resolved. The germline V gene encodes CDR1 SGHAT and CDR2 FQNNGV. This CDR3 is built from 12 residues. V was cut by 2 bases and J by 4 bases, with 5 bases left in between. CDR3 loop: CASSLILTEAFF. The CDR3 DNA sequence: TGTGCCAGCAGCTTAATTCTCACTGAAGCTTTCTTT.

V is TRBV19 and J is TRBJ1-1; no clear D. The length of the CDR3 is 13 residues. Germline V gene data show CDR1 as LNHDA and CDR2 as SQIVND (reference sequence). V lost 8 bases and J 1 base, leaving 11 bases between the germline ends. CDR3 DNA sequence: TGTGCCAGTTATCCAGGTTGGAACACTGAAGCTTTCTTT. It translates to CASYPGWNTEAFF.

This sequence joins TRBV6-5 and TRBJ1-1; D is possibly TRBD1 (5 bases). The germline V gene has CDR1 MNHEY and CDR2 SVGAGI. This CDR3 has 15 residues. V dropped 0 bases and J dropped 2 bases, with 10 bases sitting between them. For the CDR3, the DNA is TGTGCCAGCAGTTACTCGAACAGGCCTAACACTGAAGCTTTCTTT. This encodes CASSYSNRPNTEAFF.

The J gene is TRBJ1-5, the V gene TRBV27; 8 bases map to TRBD1. Trimming took 8 bases from V and 4 from J; bases not matched to a gene: 10. The CDR3 has 15 amino acids. The germline V gene encodes CDR1 MNHEY and CDR2 SMNVEV (reference sequence). The CDR3 DNA sequence: TGTGCCAGCGGACTAGGACAGGGCGGAAATCAGCCCCAGCATTTT. It translates to CASGLGQGGNQPQHF.

The V gene is TRBV4-3, the J gene TRBJ2-1; 10 nucleotides agree with TRBD2. The CDR3 sequence is 15 residues long. From germline, CDR1 is LGHNA and CDR2 YSLEER. Losses at the gene ends were 3 bases for V and 12 bases for J; bases not matched to a gene: 11. CDR3: CASSQESGGARGQFF. As DNA, the CDR3 is TGCGCCAGCAGCCAGGAAAGCGGGGGGGCCCGGGGGCAGTTCTTC.

The chain links TRBV2 to TRBJ2-3, with TRBD2 matching over 8 bases. The CDR3 length is 18 residues. Germline CDR1 reads SNHLY; CDR2 reads FYNNEI. V dropped 9 bases and J dropped 2; count of bases not matched to a gene: 19. CDR3 DNA: TGTGCCAGTATAGCGTCCCGAAGCGGGGGCCTCCTCACAGATACGCAGTATTTT. Its protein is CASIASRSGGLLTDTQYF.

The chain combines TRBV6-5 with TRBJ1-1; D is perhaps TRBD1 (5 bases). Deletions cut 6 bases from V and 3 bases from J, with 11 bases between. In germline, CDR1 is MNHEY, CDR2 SVGAGI. The CDR3 loop spans 13 amino acids. The CDR3 DNA sequence: TGTGCCAGCAGCCGGGGGGACCACACTGAAGCTTTCTTT. Amino acid sequence: CASSRGDHTEAFF.

This chain uses TRBV4-3 with TRBJ1-1; D not certain. Germline loops: CDR1 LGHNA, CDR2 YSLEER. Deletions cut 4 bases from V and 1 base from J, with 13 bases between. The CDR3 has 15 amino acids. CDR3 protein: CASSLDSAGNTEAFF. The CDR3 DNA sequence: TGCGCCAGCAGCCTAGACTCAGCGGGGAACACTGAAGCTTTCTTT.

The chain combines TRBV27 with TRBJ2-6; D not resolved. This CDR3 region has 15 residues. Germline CDR1 and CDR2: MNHEY and SMNVEV (reference sequence). V was clipped by 3 bases and J by 5 bases, with 11 bases between them. CDR3 nucleotide sequence: TGTGCCAGCAGTTTTTCGGCTAGTCGGGCCAACGTCCTGACTTTC. This translates into CASSFSASRANVLTF.

The chain has TRBV20-1 and TRBJ1-1; no definite D call. CDR3 length: 11 residues. CDR1 is DFQATT and CDR2 is SNEGSKA in the germline V gene (reference sequence). V was shortened by 0 bases and J by 6 bases, with 5 bases between the two germline ends. In nucleotides, the CDR3 is TGCAGTGCTAGAGATTGGCCTGAAGCTTTCTTT. Translating it yields CSARDWPEAFF.

The V and J genes are TRBV27 and TRBJ2-7; D is undetermined. In germline, CDR1 is MNHEY, CDR2 SMNVEV (reference sequence). Trimming removed 6 bases at V and 5 bases at J, with 8 bases between. The CDR3 has 11 amino acids. Here the CDR3 reads CASSVLNEQYF. CDR3 bases: TGTGCCAGCAGCGTTTTAAACGAGCAGTACTTC.

The V gene is TRBV7-8, the J gene TRBJ1-6; weak D call: TRBD1 (6 bases). The CDR3 is 15 amino acids. CDR1 and CDR2 (germline): SGHVS, FQNEAQ. V lost 5 bases, J lost 1 base, and 9 bases lay in between. CDR3 in amino acids: CASSPTGSYNSPLHF. In nucleotides, the CDR3 is TGTGCCAGCAGCCCAACAGGGTCCTATAATTCACCCCTCCACTTT.

About this clone itself: Other nucleotide sequences from this sample produce the same CDR3. This chain uses TRBV4-1 with TRBJ1-2; the match to TRBD1 covers 9 bases. Per germline, CDR1 MGHRA and CDR2 YSYEKL. V was clipped by 1 base and J by 8 bases; unmatched bases: 5. This CDR3 has 14 residues. As DNA, the CDR3 is TGCGCCAGCAGCCAAGTGGGACAGGGAGAGGGCTACACCTTC. Residues: CASSQVGQGEGYTF.

CDR3 sequence reads: CASSLSGGTYNEQFF. The CDR3 DNA follows: TGTGCCAGCAGCCTTAGCGGGGGGACGTACAATGAGCAGTTCTTC. The J gene is TRBJ2-1, the V gene TRBV5-5, with 10 nucleotides matching TRBD2. Germline CDR1 SGHKS, CDR2 YYEKEE (reference sequence). With V trimmed by 4 bases and J by 4 bases, 5 bases remained unmatched. This CDR3 spans 15 amino acids.

This clone has just a few counts. At the DNA level, this CDR3 is encoded by other sequences in the same sample as well. The chain combines TRBV4-3 with TRBJ2-5, with D perhaps matching TRBD2 (6 bases). Trimming stripped 4 bases from V and 5 bases from J, with 17 bases between. The CDR3 covers 15 residues. CDR1 and CDR2 (germline): LGHNA, YSLEER. The CDR3 nucleotides are TGCGCCAGCAGCCCACGGGGCGGGGTCAGGGAGACCCAGTACTTC. Its protein is CASSPRGGVRETQYF.

The J gene is TRBJ1-1, the V gene TRBV13, with 7 positions matching TRBD1. Germline lookup yields CDR1 PRHDT and CDR2 FYEKMQ (reference sequence). The CDR3 is 14 amino acids. Losses at the gene ends were 5 bases for V and 1 base for J; bases not matched to a gene: 4. The CDR3 here is CASSGYRGNTEAFF. CDR3 nucleotide sequence: TGTGCCAGCAGCGGATACAGGGGGAACACTGAAGCTTTCTTT. The full variable domain, its missing parts supplied by reference TRBV13 and TRBJ1-1, is AAGVIQSPRHLIKEKRETATLKCYPIPRHDTVYWYQQGPGQDPQFLISFYEKMQSDKGSIPDRFSAQQFSDYHSELNMSSLELGDSALYFCASSGYRGNTEAFFGQGTRLTVV.

V and J are TRBV4-3 and TRBJ1-4, with D uncertain. The germline gives CDR1 LGHNA, CDR2 YSLEER. V was clipped by 2 bases and J by 5 bases, with 12 bases between them. The CDR3 consists of 15 residues. The CDR3 here is CASSQLQTFNEKLFF. CDR3 DNA: TGCGCCAGCAGCCAACTACAGACATTCAATGAAAAACTGTTTTTT.

The CDR3 spells CASSFGQGDFFNEKLFF. The CDR3 DNA reads TGTGCCAGCAGCTTCGGACAGGGAGATTTCTTTAATGAAAAACTGTTTTTT. The chain recombines TRBV11-2 with TRBJ1-4, with 8 bases lining up with TRBD1. This CDR3 comprises 17 residues. Germline assignment: CDR1 SGHAT and CDR2 FQNNGV. Losses at the gene ends were 3 bases for V and 4 bases for J; bases not matched to a gene: 10.

J is TRBJ1-2 and V is TRBV5-6, with a tentative D call TRBD1 (6 bases). Germline CDR1 is SGHDT and CDR2 is YYEEEE. The CDR3 totals 18 residues. The V end lost 3 bases, the J end lost 7 bases, and 28 bases lay between the germline ends. The CDR3 sequence is CASSSDPGTYIQSGGYTF. The CDR3 region has the DNA TGTGCCAGCAGCTCTGACCCCGGGACATATATTCAGTCGGGTGGCTACACCTTC. Combining the CDR3 with reference TRBV5-6 and TRBJ1-2 gives the whole variable domain DAGVTQSPTHLIKTRGQQVTLRCSPKSGHDTVSWYQQALGQGPQFIFQYYEEEERQRGNFPDRFSGHQFPNYSSELNVNALLLGDSALYLCASSSDPGTYIQSGGYTFGSGTRLTVV.

This clone is judged medium-sized. This chain links TRBV19 with TRBJ1-4; D is unclear. This CDR3 spans 14 amino acids. V lost 5 bases, J lost 4 bases, and 11 bases lay in between. CDR1 LNHDA and CDR2 SQIVND come from the germline V gene (reference sequence). CDR3 sequence: CASSPPRYNEKLFF. Here the CDR3 DNA reads TGTGCCAGTAGTCCCCCCCGGTATAATGAAAAACTGTTTTTT.

CDR3 bases: TGTGCCTCCCCAAGGGGGAAAGATGGCTACACCTTC. It is translated as CASPRGKDGYTF. V usage is TRBV7-9 and J usage is TRBJ1-2; a possible D gene is TRBD1 (6 bases). Looked up from germline, CDR1 is SEHNR and CDR2 is FQNEAQ (reference sequence). The CDR3 has 12 residues. Trimming stripped 11 bases from V and 6 bases from J, with 16 bases between.

This chain joins TRBV5-4 and TRBJ2-7; TRBD1 agrees at 9 bases. CDR1 SGHNT and CDR2 YYREEE come from the germline V gene (reference sequence). With V trimmed by 0 bases and J by 6 bases, 4 bases remained unmatched. The CDR3 sequence is 14 residues long. The DNA of the CDR3 is TGTGCCAGCAGCTTGGACAGGGGGCACTTCGAGCAGTACTTC. Protein: CASSLDRGHFEQYF. Full variable domain (remainder filled in from reference TRBV5-4 and TRBJ2-7): ETGVTQSPTHLIKTRGQQVTLRCSSQSGHNTVSWYQQALGQGPQFIFQYYREEENGRGNFPPRFSGLQFPNYSSELNVNALELDDSALYLCASSLDRGHFEQYFGPGTRLTVT.

The rearrangement links TRBV7-9 to TRBJ1-4; 10 bases map to TRBD1. Germline V gene lookup returns CDR1 SEHNR and CDR2 FQNEAQ (reference sequence). The V gene end was trimmed by 5 bases and the J gene end by 8 bases; junction bases not matched to a gene: 8. The CDR3 contains 15 residues. DNA for the CDR3: TGTGCCAGCAGCAAGACAGGGGGCCGTAGGGAAAAACTGTTTTTT. It encodes CASSKTGGRREKLFF.

The gene calls are TRBV5-5 and TRBJ1-4; weak D call: TRBD1 (5 bases). Germline CDR1 and CDR2: SGHKS and YYEKEE (reference sequence). CDR3 length: 15 residues. The germline V and J ends were trimmed by 4 bases and 8 bases, with 18 bases remaining between them. The CDR3 region has the DNA TGTGCCAGCAGCCCAGGCCCCTACGGGGGAGAAAAACTGTTTTTT. Its translation: CASSPGPYGGEKLFF.